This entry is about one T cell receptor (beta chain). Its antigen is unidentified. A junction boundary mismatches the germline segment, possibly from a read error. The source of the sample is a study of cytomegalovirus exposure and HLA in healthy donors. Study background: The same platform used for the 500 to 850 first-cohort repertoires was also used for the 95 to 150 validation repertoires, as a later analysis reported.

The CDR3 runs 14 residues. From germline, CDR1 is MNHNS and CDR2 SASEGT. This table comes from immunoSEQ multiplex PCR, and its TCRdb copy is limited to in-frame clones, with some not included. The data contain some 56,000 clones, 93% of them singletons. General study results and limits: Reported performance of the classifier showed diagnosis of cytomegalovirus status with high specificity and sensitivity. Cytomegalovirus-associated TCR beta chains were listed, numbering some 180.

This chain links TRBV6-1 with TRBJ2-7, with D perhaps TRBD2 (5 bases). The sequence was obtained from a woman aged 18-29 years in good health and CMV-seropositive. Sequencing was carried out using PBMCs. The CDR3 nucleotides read TGTGCCAGCAGTGAACGGGGAGCCTCCCACGAGCAGTACTTC. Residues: CASSERGASHEQYF.